The 31 T cell receptor beta chains below all came from one sample that was sequenced in a study of blood T cell repertoires in COVID-19. Sequenced by immunoSEQ multiplex PCR; TCRdb stores in-frame clones only, minus some. The table lists 120,000 to 150,000 clones, 84% of them singletons. The sample comprised PBMCs or T cells enriched from blood (not recorded which). All receptors derive from a woman aged 50 to 60 who had been exposed to COVID-19.

The chain is built from TRBV7-2 and TRBJ2-7; 8 bases map to TRBD2. The CDR3 runs to 14 residues. With V trimmed by 2 bases and J by 7 bases, 7 bases remained unmatched. Germline CDR1 reads SGHTA; CDR2 reads FQGNSA. Here the CDR3 DNA reads TGTGCCAGCAGCTTAATCGCCCGGGAGGGAGAGCAGTACTTC. It specifies CASSLIAREGEQYF.

This clone was seen a single time. The chain combines TRBV2 with TRBJ1-6; D gene ambiguous. Trimming took off 4 bases at V and 0 bases at J, with 10 bases between the two ends. The CDR3 is 16 residues long. Germline V gene data show CDR1 as SNHLY and CDR2 as FYNNEI. CDR3 loop: CASSGDRSSYNSPLHF. The DNA of the CDR3 is TGTGCCAGCAGTGGTGATCGGAGCTCCTATAATTCACCCCTCCACTTT.

The J gene is TRBJ2-7, the V gene TRBV23-1; D gene unclear. TRBV23-1 is treated as an ORF (open reading frame) with a function not yet certain. The CDR3 is made up of 18 amino acids. V was trimmed by 3 bases and J by 1 base, leaving 22 bases between them. CDR3 loop: CASSQSPPVRHYSYEQYF. CDR3 bases: TGCGCCAGCAGTCAGTCCCCACCCGTACGTCACTATTCCTACGAGCAGTACTTC.

The chain has TRBV2 and TRBJ2-7; 8 bases fit TRBD1. The CDR3 is made up of 13 amino acids. Germline CDR1 is SNHLY and CDR2 is FYNNEI. J gave up 3 bases and V 8 bases, and 6 bases lay outside the gene matches. DNA for the CDR3: TGTGCCAGCCAAGTGGACAGGGACTACGAGCAGTACTTC. Translating gives CASQVDRDYEQYF.

The rearrangement joins TRBV27 to TRBJ2-1, with TRBD2 identical over 7 bases. The CDR3 loop spans 16 amino acids. Trimming removed 1 base from V and 5 bases from J; junction bases left unmatched: 8. CDR1 and CDR2 from the germline V gene are MNHEY and SMNVEV (reference sequence). The CDR3 DNA follows: TGTGCCAGCAGTTTATGGGGCCTAGCGGTTAACAATGAGCAGTTCTTC. Residues: CASSLWGLAVNNEQFF.

This chain connects TRBV9 to TRBJ2-7, with D uncertain. Trimming left V 2 bases short and J 2 bases short, with 8 bases between. CDR3 length: 13 amino acids. Looked up from germline, CDR1 is SGDLS and CDR2 is YYNGEE. DNA for the CDR3: TGTGCCAGCAGCGTCACCCCAGCCTACGAGCAGTACTTC. Protein sequence: CASSVTPAYEQYF. Based on the CDR3 plus reference TRBV9 and TRBJ2-7, the full variable domain is DSGVTQTPKHLITATGQRVTLRCSPRSGDLSVYWYQQSLDQGLQFLIQYYNGEERAKGNILERFSAQQFPDLHSELNLSSLELGDSALYFCASSVTPAYEQYFGPGTRLTVT.

This clone has more than one count but fewer than ten. This chain connects TRBV15 to TRBJ2-2; D not resolved. CDR1 and CDR2 from the germline V gene are LNHNV and YYDKDF (reference sequence). V lost 4 bases and J lost 6, with 9 bases in between. This CDR3 comprises 13 residues. For the CDR3, the DNA is TGTGCCACCAGCACCGTCCCGGCCGGGGAGCTGTTTTTT. Translation gives CATSTVPAGELFF.

The gene calls are TRBV27 and TRBJ2-3; a possible D gene is TRBD1 (5 bases). V lost 6 bases and J 5 bases, leaving 9 bases between the germline ends. CDR1 is MNHEY, CDR2 SMNVEV, per germline (reference sequence). The CDR3 is 12 amino acids. The CDR3: CASRGLGDTQYF. The CDR3 coding sequence is TGTGCCAGCAGGGGGCTGGGAGATACGCAGTATTTT.

This CDR3 is CASSNQGGNQPQHF. The CDR3 DNA follows: TGTGCCAGCAGTAACCAGGGGGGCAATCAGCCCCAGCATTTT. V usage is TRBV6-5 and J usage is TRBJ1-5; 7 bases line up with TRBD1. CDR3 length: 14 amino acids. Trimming took 5 bases from V and 2 from J; bases not matched to a gene: 3. Germline-derived CDR1 and CDR2 are MNHEY and SVGAGI.

J is TRBJ2-2 and V is TRBV12-3 or TRBV12-4; D remains ambiguous. Trimming stripped 9 bases from V and 8 bases from J, with 16 bases between. The CDR3 extends over 13 amino acids. CDR3 residues: CASHRSATGELFF. The CDR3 nucleotides read TGTGCCAGTCACCGGTCTGCGACAGGGGAGCTGTTTTTT.

This chain uses TRBV10-2 with TRBJ1-2, with no clear D. The germline V gene has CDR1 WSHSY and CDR2 SAAADI. With 8 bases removed from V and 1 base from J, the gap between germline ends came to 8 bases. This CDR3 contains 12 residues. The CDR3: CASLSDNYGYTF. The CDR3 DNA reads as TGCGCCAGCCTTTCAGATAACTATGGCTACACCTTC.

The chain combines TRBV6-2 or TRBV6-3 with TRBJ2-1; possible D gene TRBD2, 5 bases. Germline lookup yields CDR1 MNHEY and CDR2 SVGEGT. The CDR3 contains 14 residues. Deletions cut 0 bases from V and 7 bases from J, with 10 bases between. CDR3 nucleotide sequence: TGTGCCAGCAGTTACTCGGCCGGGATTAATGAGCAGTTCTTC. Encoded protein: CASSYSAGINEQFF.

Only one count was recorded for this clone. The chain links TRBV11-2 to TRBJ1-2; a weak D match, TRBD1 (6 bases). Deletions cut 1 base from V and 4 bases from J, with 10 bases between. Germline CDR1 is SGHAT and CDR2 is FQNNGV. The CDR3 is made up of 14 amino acids. The CDR3 reads CASSLAGEGYGYTF. The CDR3 bases are TGTGCCAGCAGCTTAGCAGGGGAAGGCTATGGCTACACCTTC.

The chain links TRBV4-3 to TRBJ1-2, with D perhaps TRBD1 (6 bases). The germline CDR1 and CDR2 sequences are LGHNA and YSLEER. V was clipped by 4 bases and J by 1 base, with 10 bases between them. CDR3 length: 14 amino acids. The CDR3 region has the DNA TGCGCCAGCAGCCGAGGACAGATTAACTATGGCTACACCTTC. Translated, it gives CASSRGQINYGYTF.

CDR3 DNA sequence: TGTGCCAGCAGCTTCGGGACTAGCGGGAGGATGGCAGATACGCAGTATTTT. Translating it yields CASSFGTSGRMADTQYF. J is TRBJ2-3 and V is TRBV5-8; 15 nucleotides line up with TRBD2. Germline-derived CDR1 and CDR2 are SGHTS and YDEGEE. CDR3 length equals 17 residues. Trimming at V came to 2 bases and at J to 4 bases, leaving 5 bases not matched to a gene.

The chain recombines TRBV30 with TRBJ1-2, with 9 bases fitting TRBD1. Losses at the gene ends were 5 bases for V and 6 bases for J; bases not matched to a gene: 10. The CDR3 runs 14 residues. Germline CDR1 and CDR2: GTSNPN and SVGIG (reference sequence). CDR3 residues: CAWGRQGVWDGYTF. The CDR3 DNA is TGTGCCTGGGGCCGACAGGGGGTTTGGGATGGCTACACCTTC.

This clone appeared once. The CDR3 DNA reads TGTGCCAGCAGCAAAGAAGCGAGCGGGGGGGTTTACGAGCAGTACTTC. It is translated as CASSKEASGGVYEQYF. The V call is TRBV21-1, the J call TRBJ2-7; the table's D call of TRBD2 was not tested on the DNA. TRBV21-1 is a recognized pseudogene. The CDR3 is made up of 16 amino acids.

The chain employs TRBV15 and TRBJ1-5; D is possibly TRBD1 (5 bases). From germline, CDR1 is LNHNV and CDR2 YYDKDF (reference sequence). V was clipped by 3 bases and J by 1 base, with 10 bases between them. This CDR3 comprises 15 residues. As DNA, the CDR3 is TGTGCCACCAGCAGCCAGGGCCGGAGCAATCAGCCCCAGCATTTT. Its protein is CATSSQGRSNQPQHF. The whole variable domain, remainder taken from reference TRBV15 and TRBJ1-5, is DAMVIQNPRYQVTQFGKPVTLSCSQTLNHNVMYWYQQKSSQAPKLLFHYYDKDFNNEADTPDNFQSRRPNTSFCFLDIRSPGLGDTAMYLCATSSQGRSNQPQHFGDGTRLSIL.

The V and J genes are TRBV5-1 and TRBJ1-1, with 11 bases identical to TRBD1. Per germline, CDR1 SGHRS and CDR2 YFSETQ. The CDR3 spans 18 residues. Trimming at V came to 1 base and at J to 3 bases, leaving 11 bases not matched to a gene. The CDR3 is CASSLTGQGAIGDTEAFF. Here the CDR3 DNA reads TGCGCCAGCAGCTTGACCGGACAGGGGGCGATCGGGGACACTGAAGCTTTCTTT.

This chain joins TRBV15 and TRBJ2-7; no definite D call. V lost 2 bases, J lost 7 bases, and 9 bases lay in between. Germline values: CDR1 LNHNV, CDR2 YYDKDF (reference sequence). The CDR3 extends over 12 amino acids. The CDR3 loop is CATSRSPGEQYF. DNA of the CDR3: TGTGCCACCAGCAGAAGTCCCGGGGAGCAGTACTTC.

This chain joins TRBV7-9 and TRBJ1-4; TRBD1 matches at 11 bases. The germline CDR1 and CDR2 sequences are SEHNR and FQNEAQ (reference sequence). With 5 bases clipped from V and 3 bases from J, the junction kept 5 bases outside the gene matches. The CDR3 contains 16 residues. CDR3 protein: CASSPGQGASNEKLFF. In nucleotides, the CDR3 is TGTGCCAGCAGCCCAGGACAGGGGGCGTCTAATGAAAAACTGTTTTTT.

CDR3 nucleotide sequence: TGCGCCAGCAGCTTGGAGAGGGTATCCACAGATACGCAGTATTTT. Its translation is CASSLERVSTDTQYF. The chain has TRBV5-1 and TRBJ2-3, with D possibly being TRBD2 (5 bases). The CDR3 sequence is 15 residues long. V was clipped by 0 bases and J by 2 bases, with 10 bases between them. Germline V gene sequence: CDR1 SGHRS, CDR2 YFSETQ.

This clone was counted a single time. The chain is built from TRBV23-1 and TRBJ1-4; D ambiguous. TRBV23-1 is assigned to the ORF class and has an uncertain function. The CDR3 is 14 amino acids. Trimming pared 1 base from V and 8 bases from J, leaving 11 bases between. CDR3 protein: CASSQWQNQEKLFF. The CDR3 DNA reads TGCGCCAGCAGTCAATGGCAGAATCAGGAAAAACTGTTTTTT.

This chain joins TRBV20-1 and TRBJ1-1; D call uncertain. The V end was cut by 0 bases, the J end by 10 bases, with 9 bases between. The CDR3 loop spans 11 amino acids. Germline-derived CDR1 and CDR2 are DFQATT and SNEGSKA (reference sequence). In DNA form, the CDR3 reads TGCAGTGCTAGAGACGAGGGAGCAGCTTTCTTT. Translation gives CSARDEGAAFF.

The rearrangement links TRBV6-1 to TRBJ1-6, with D possibly TRBD1 on 5 matching bases. The CDR3 is made up of 15 amino acids. The V gene lost 0 bases and the J gene lost 4 bases, with 7 bases spanning the gap. Germline values: CDR1 MNHNS, CDR2 SASEGT. The CDR3 DNA reads as TGTGCCAGCAGTGAAGCGCAGGGTTATAATTCACCCCTCCACTTT. Translating it yields CASSEAQGYNSPLHF.

The chain links TRBV29-1 to TRBJ1-3, with TRBD1 identical over 7 bases. CDR3 size: 12 residues. Germline values: CDR1 SQVTM, CDR2 ANQGSEA. J lost 4 bases, V lost 7 bases, and 4 bases had no gene match. CDR3: CSAGQPGNTIYF. The CDR3 DNA sequence: TGCAGCGCGGGACAGCCAGGAAACACCATATATTTT.

The genes are TRBV2 and TRBJ1-5; 7 bases fit TRBD1. V lost 6 bases and J lost 6; bases outside the gene matches: 11. The CDR3 has 15 amino acids. Germline loops: CDR1 SNHLY, CDR2 FYNNEI. CDR3 in amino acids: CASRRGQEGGQPQHF. DNA of the CDR3: TGTGCCAGCAGACGAGGACAGGAGGGAGGTCAGCCCCAGCATTTT.

V usage is TRBV3-1 (or the pseudogene TRBV3-2) and J usage is TRBJ2-3; 7 positions match TRBD2. Looked up from germline, CDR1 is LGHDT and CDR2 is YNNKEL (reference sequence). J lost 2 bases, V lost 7 bases, and 9 bases had no gene match. The CDR3 is 15 residues long. Here the CDR3 DNA reads TGTGCCAGCACCGACTCAGCGGGGTCCACAGATACGCAGTATTTT. It yields the protein CASTDSAGSTDTQYF.

The V gene is TRBV19, the J gene TRBJ1-4; 10 nucleotides align to TRBD1. Germline loops: CDR1 LNHDA, CDR2 SQIVND (reference sequence). This CDR3 is built from 15 residues. V lost 4 bases and J lost 6; bases outside the gene matches: 5. The CDR3 is CASSNRDRGHEKLFF. Written as DNA, the CDR3 is TGTGCCAGTAGTAACCGGGACAGGGGACATGAAAAACTGTTTTTT.

This rearrangement joins TRBV12-3 or TRBV12-4 to TRBJ1-6; D is ambiguous. The CDR3 has 12 amino acids. V was trimmed by 6 bases and J by 9 bases, leaving 9 bases between them. CDR3 bases: TGTGCCAGCAGCTTCCCGGGTTCACCCCTCCACTTT. Amino acids: CASSFPGSPLHF.

V is TRBV5-4 and J is TRBJ2-5, with 12 bases fitting TRBD2. Per germline, CDR1 SGHNT and CDR2 YYREEE (reference sequence). V lost 4 bases, J lost 3 bases, and 7 bases stayed unmatched. The CDR3 totals 16 residues. CDR3: CASSRTRLAGEETQYF. DNA of the CDR3: TGTGCCAGCAGCCGCACTCGACTAGCGGGAGAAGAGACCCAGTACTTC.